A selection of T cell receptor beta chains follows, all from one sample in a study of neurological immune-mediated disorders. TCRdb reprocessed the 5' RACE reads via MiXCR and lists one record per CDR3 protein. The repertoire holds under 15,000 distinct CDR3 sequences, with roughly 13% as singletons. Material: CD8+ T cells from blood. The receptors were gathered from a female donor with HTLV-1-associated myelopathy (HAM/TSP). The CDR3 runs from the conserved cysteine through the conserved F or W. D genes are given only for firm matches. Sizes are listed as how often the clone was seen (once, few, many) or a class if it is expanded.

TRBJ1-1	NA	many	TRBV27	CASSLTGTEAFF	TGTGCCAGCAGTTTGACCGGCACTGAAGCTTTCTTT
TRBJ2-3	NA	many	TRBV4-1	CASSALVEADTQYF	TGCGCCAGCAGCGCCCTCGTAGAAGCAGATACGCAGTATTTT
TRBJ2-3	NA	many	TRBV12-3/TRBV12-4	CASNRGGDTQYF	TGTGCCAGCAATCGGGGTGGAGATACGCAGTATTTT
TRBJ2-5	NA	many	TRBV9	CASSVGQSTPLETQYF	TGTGCCAGCAGCGTAGGACAGTCCACCCCCTTAGAGACCCAGTACTTC
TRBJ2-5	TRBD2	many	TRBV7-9	CASSLREEETQYF	TGTGCCAGCAGCTTACGGGAGGAAGAGACCCAGTACTTC
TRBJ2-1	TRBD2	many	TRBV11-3	CASSRTGTRAEQFF	TGTGCCAGCAGCCGGACCGGGACTAGGGCTGAGCAGTTCTTC
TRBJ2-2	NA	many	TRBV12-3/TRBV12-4	CASTRGGFGELFF	TGTGCCAGCACCCGGGGTGGGTTTGGGGAGCTGTTTTTT
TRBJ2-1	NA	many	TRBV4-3	CASSQKKVAWGIGSYNEQFF	TGCGCCAGCAGCCAAAAGAAGGTGGCTTGGGGAATTGGCTCCTACAATGAGCAGTTCTTC
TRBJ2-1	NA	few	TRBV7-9	CASSPKDPGDTYNEQFF	TGTGCCAGCAGCCCCAAAGACCCCGGGGATACATACAATGAGCAGTTCTTC
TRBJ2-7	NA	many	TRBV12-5	CASGWSYEQYF	TGTGCTAGTGGCTGGTCCTACGAGCAGTACTTC
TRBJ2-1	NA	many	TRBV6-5	CASSYSGNEQFF	TGTGCCAGCAGTTACTCGGGAAATGAGCAGTTCTTC
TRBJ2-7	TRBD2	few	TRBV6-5	CASSNPLAADYEQYF	TGTGCCAGCAGTAACCCACTAGCGGCAGACTACGAGCAGTACTTC
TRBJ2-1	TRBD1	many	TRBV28	CASSFGDRDNEQFF	TGTGCCAGCAGTTTTGGGGACAGGGACAATGAGCAGTTCTTC
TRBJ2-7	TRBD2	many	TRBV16	CASSQQKGLARSYEQYF	TGTGCCAGCAGCCAGCAGAAGGGACTAGCCCGTTCCTACGAGCAGTACTTC
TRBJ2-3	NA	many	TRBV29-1	CSVEDPVGTDTQYF	TGCAGCGTTGAAGACCCAGTAGGCACAGATACGCAGTATTTT
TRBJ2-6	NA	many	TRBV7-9	CASSPPGVPGGANVLTF	TGTGCCAGCAGCCCGCCGGGTGTGCCGGGAGGGGCCAACGTCCTGACTTTC
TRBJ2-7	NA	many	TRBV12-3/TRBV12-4	CASSLVLYEQYF	TGTGCCAGCAGTTTGGTCCTCTACGAGCAGTACTTC
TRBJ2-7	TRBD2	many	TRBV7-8	CASSFRASGEVTYEQYF	TGTGCCAGCAGCTTCCGGGCTAGCGGAGAGGTAACCTACGAGCAGTACTTC
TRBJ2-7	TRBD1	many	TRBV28	CASSSRSSGGGYEQYF	TGTGCCAGCAGTTCCCGATCCTCAGGGGGCGGGTACGAGCAGTACTTC
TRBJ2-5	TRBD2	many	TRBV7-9	CASSSSRRGAQETQYF	TGTGCCAGCAGCTCCTCCCGGCGGGGGGCCCAAGAGACCCAGTACTTC
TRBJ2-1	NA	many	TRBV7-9	CASSLPNTDNEQFF	TGTGCCAGCAGCTTACCGAATACAGACAATGAGCAGTTCTTC
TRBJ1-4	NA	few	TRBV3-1	CANSQVRSLDEKMFF	TGTGCCAACAGCCAAGTTAGATCCCTTGATGAAAAAATGTTTTTT